The clone carrying this T cell receptor (beta chain) was recorded many times. What it recognizes is unknown. Unique molecular identifiers were used to barcode this TCRbeta library. TCRdb called the PCR reads again in MiXCR, with one record for every CDR3 protein. Among fewer than 35,000 distinct CDR3 sequences listed, over 15% were seen once. The ends lost 4 bases at V and 2 bases at J; junction bases unmatched: 10. The CDR3 has 16 residues. CDR1 SGDLS and CDR2 YYNGEE come from the germline V gene. This specimen belongs to a study of T-cell reconstitution after alpha-beta-depleted transplantation in children. Study findings and constraints: A year had passed since transplant, and T-cell counts and diversity by then came mostly from newly produced T cells. Two months or so post-transplant, alpha-beta T cells reportedly derived from several hundred expanded graft clones.

The clonotype was recovered from a male patient aged 2-9 years who had a stem cell transplant for acute lymphoblastic leukemia, so the T cells may come from the graft donor. This chain uses TRBV9 with TRBJ2-3; 7 bases align to TRBD1. The sample consisted of PBMCs, mostly from graft donor cells, taken 60 days after TCRalphabeta/CD19-depleted stem cell transplant. The CDR3 here is CASSRGTADLTDTQYF. Written as DNA, the CDR3 is TGTGCCAGCAGCAGAGGGACAGCCGACCTCACAGATACGCAGTATTTT. The whole variable domain, filled in from reference TRBV9 and TRBJ2-3, reads DSGVTQTPKHLITATGQRVTLRCSPRSGDLSVYWYQQSLDQGLQFLIQYYNGEERAKGNILERFSAQQFPDLHSELNLSSLELGDSALYFCASSRGTADLTDTQYFGPGTRLTVL.